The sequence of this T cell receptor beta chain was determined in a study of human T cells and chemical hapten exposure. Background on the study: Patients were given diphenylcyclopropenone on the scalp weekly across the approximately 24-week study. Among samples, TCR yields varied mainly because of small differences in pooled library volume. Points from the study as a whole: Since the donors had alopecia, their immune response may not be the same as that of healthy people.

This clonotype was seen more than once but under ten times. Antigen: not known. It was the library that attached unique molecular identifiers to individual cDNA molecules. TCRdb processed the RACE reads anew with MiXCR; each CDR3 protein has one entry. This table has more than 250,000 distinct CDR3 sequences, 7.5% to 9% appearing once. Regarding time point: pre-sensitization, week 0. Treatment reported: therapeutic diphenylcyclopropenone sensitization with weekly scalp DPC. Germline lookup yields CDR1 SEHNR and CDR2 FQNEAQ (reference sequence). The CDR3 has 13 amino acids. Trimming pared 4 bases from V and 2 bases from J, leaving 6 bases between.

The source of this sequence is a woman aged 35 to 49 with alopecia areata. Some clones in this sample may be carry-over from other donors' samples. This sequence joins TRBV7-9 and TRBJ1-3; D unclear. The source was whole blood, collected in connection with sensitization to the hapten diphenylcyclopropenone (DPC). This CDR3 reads CASSWEAGNTIYF. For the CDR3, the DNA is TGTGCCAGCAGCTGGGAGGCTGGAAACACCATATATTTT. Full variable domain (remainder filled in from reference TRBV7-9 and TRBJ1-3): DTGVSQNPRHKITKRGQNVTFRCDPISEHNRLYWYRQTLGQGPEFLTYFQNEAQLEKSRLLSDRFSAERPKGSFSTLEIQRTEQGDSAMYLCASSWEAGNTIYFGEGSWLTVV.